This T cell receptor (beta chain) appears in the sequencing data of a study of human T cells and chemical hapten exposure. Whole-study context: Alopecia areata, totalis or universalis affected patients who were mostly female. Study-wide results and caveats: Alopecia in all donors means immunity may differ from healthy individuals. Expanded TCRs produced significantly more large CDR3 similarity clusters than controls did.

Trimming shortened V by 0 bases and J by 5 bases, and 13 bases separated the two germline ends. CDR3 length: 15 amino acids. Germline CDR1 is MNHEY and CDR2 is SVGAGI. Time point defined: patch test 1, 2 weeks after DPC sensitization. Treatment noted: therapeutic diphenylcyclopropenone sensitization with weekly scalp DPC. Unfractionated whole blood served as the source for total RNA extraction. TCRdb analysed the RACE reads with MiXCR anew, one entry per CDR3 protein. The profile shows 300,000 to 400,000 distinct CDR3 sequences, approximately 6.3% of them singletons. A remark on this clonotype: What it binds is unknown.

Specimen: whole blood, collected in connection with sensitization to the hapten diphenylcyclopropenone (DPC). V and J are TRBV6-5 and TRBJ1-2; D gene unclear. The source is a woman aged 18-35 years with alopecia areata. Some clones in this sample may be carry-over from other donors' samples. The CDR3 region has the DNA TGTGCCAGCAGTTACTCCTCTACGGGATTTTATGGCTACACCTTC. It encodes CASSYSSTGFYGYTF.